These 21 T cell receptor beta chains originate from one sample sequenced in a study of Ad26.COV2.S vaccination and SARS-CoV-2 variants. Treatment in this sample: around 19 received Ad26.COV2.S at low or high dose, single or two shots; roughly five received placebo; per-sample allocation not given. Specimen acquisition occurred on day 63 following the initial vaccine or placebo injection. Produced via immunoSEQ multiplex PCR; TCRdb's table is partial and in-frame only. The data hold hundreds of thousands of clones, with around 89% observed a single time. The starting material was peripheral blood, obtained in a trial of Ad26.COV2.S vaccine versus placebo. Every receptor here comes from a person between 18 and 65 years old who received the Ad26.COV2.S COVID-19 vaccine or a placebo.

The rearrangement joins TRBV7-9 to TRBJ1-1, with D unclear. The CDR3 covers 15 residues. Germline assignment: CDR1 SEHNR and CDR2 FQNEAQ (reference sequence). V lost 1 base and J lost 1, with 10 bases in between. CDR3 region: CASSLVRERNTEAFF. In DNA, the CDR3 is TGTGCCAGCAGCTTAGTCCGCGAGAGGAACACTGAAGCTTTCTTT.

CDR3 bases: TGTGCCAGCAGTTTATCTCCAGGGTACAGCACAGATACGCAGTATTTT. This encodes CASSLSPGYSTDTQYF. The J gene is TRBJ2-3, the V gene TRBV27, with D tentatively TRBD1 (5 bases). This CDR3 has 16 residues. V was cut by 0 bases and J by 0 bases, with 10 bases left in between. Per germline, CDR1 MNHEY and CDR2 SMNVEV (reference sequence).

This chain joins TRBV30 and TRBJ2-5, with unresolved D. The V end lost 4 bases, the J end lost 7 bases, and 13 bases lay between the germline ends. Germline loops: CDR1 GTSNPN, CDR2 SVGIG (reference sequence). The CDR3 length is 12 residues. CDR3 bases: TGTGCCTGGAAACCTCCCGGTGGGACCCAGTACTTC. This gives the protein CAWKPPGGTQYF.

This chain links TRBV4-1 with TRBJ1-1; 9 bases are shared with TRBD1. Trimming took 4 bases from V and 4 from J; bases not matched to a gene: 16. CDR3 length: 18 amino acids. Germline V CDR1 and CDR2: MGHRA, YSYEKL. In nucleotides, the CDR3 is TGCGCCAGCAGCCCCAAAAGGGGACCGGGACAGGGTAGCACTGAAGCTTTCTTT. It codes for CASSPKRGPGQGSTEAFF.

The V gene is TRBV4-2, the J gene TRBJ1-2; 11 nucleotides match TRBD1. The CDR3 consists of 16 residues. V gave up 4 bases and J gave up 5 bases; unmatched junction bases: 9. Germline values: CDR1 LGHNA, CDR2 YNFKEQ. The CDR3 bases are TGTGCCAGCAGCCCAATCGGACAGGGGGCCTCGTATGGCTACACCTTC. It codes for CASSPIGQGASYGYTF.

This clone was detected a few times. The rearrangement links TRBV27 to TRBJ1-3; D is ambiguous. From germline, CDR1 is MNHEY and CDR2 SMNVEV (reference sequence). The germline V and J ends were trimmed by 7 bases and 7 bases, with 14 bases remaining between them. The CDR3 runs 13 residues. The CDR3 is CASMGMERNTIYF. The CDR3 bases are TGTGCCAGCATGGGAATGGAAAGGAACACCATATATTTT.

The V gene is TRBV19, the J gene TRBJ1-1; maybe TRBD1 (6 bases). Per the germline V gene, CDR1 is LNHDA and CDR2 is SQIVND (reference sequence). The germline V and J ends were trimmed by 4 bases and 3 bases, with 12 bases remaining between them. This CDR3 spans 14 amino acids. The DNA for the CDR3 is TGTGCCAGTAGTAGCCCCTCAGGGGACACTGAAGCTTTCTTT. It specifies CASSSPSGDTEAFF.

The rearrangement links TRBV4-2 to TRBJ2-2; D not certain. The V end was cut by 2 bases, the J end by 6 bases, with 4 bases between. In germline, CDR1 is LGHNA, CDR2 YNFKEQ. The CDR3 has 12 amino acids. CDR3 in DNA: TGTGCCAGCAGCCAACTTTCCGGGGAGCTGTTTTTT. It is translated as CASSQLSGELFF.

V gene TRBV12-3 or TRBV12-4 combines with J gene TRBJ2-3; 12 bases map to TRBD2. Trimming took 4 bases from V and 10 from J; bases not matched to a gene: 3. This CDR3 is 13 amino acids long. The chain's CDR3 is CASSSASGRAQYF. Here the CDR3 DNA reads TGTGCCAGCAGTTCCGCTAGCGGGAGGGCGCAGTATTTT.

The chain combines TRBV3-1 (or the pseudogene TRBV3-2) with TRBJ2-2, with TRBD2 identical over 12 bases. V lost 6 bases, J lost 6 bases, and 2 bases stayed unmatched. This CDR3 has 14 residues. CDR1 is LGHDT, CDR2 YNNKEL, per germline (reference sequence). CDR3 in DNA: TGTGCCAGCAGTCCTAGCGGGAGGGCCGGGGAGCTGTTTTTT. Its translation is CASSPSGRAGELFF.

This chain links TRBV6-4 with TRBJ2-3; 8 bases fit TRBD1. Germline-derived CDR1 and CDR2 are MRHNA and SNTAGT. The V and J ends lost 3 bases and 2 bases, in that order; junction bases with no gene match: 4. CDR3 length: 15 residues. CDR3 loop: CASSETGEATDTQYF. The CDR3 bases are TGTGCCAGCAGTGAGACAGGGGAAGCCACAGATACGCAGTATTTT.

This clone has just a few counts. V gene TRBV11-2 combines with J gene TRBJ2-7; 9 positions agree with TRBD1. Germline V CDR1 and CDR2: SGHAT, FQNNGV. The CDR3 is 13 residues long. Unmatched junction bases numbered 4, after V lost 5 bases and J lost 5 bases. CDR3 DNA: TGTGCCAGCAGCGTGGACAGGGGCGACGAGCAGTACTTC. The encoded protein is CASSVDRGDEQYF.

The genes are TRBV2 and TRBJ2-5; TRBD1 aligns across 10 bases. Germline V gene lookup returns CDR1 SNHLY and CDR2 FYNNEI. This CDR3 is 13 amino acids long. The ends lost 7 bases at V and 3 bases at J; junction bases unmatched: 2. CDR3 region: CASTGTGEETQYF. The CDR3 DNA is TGTGCCAGCACAGGGACAGGGGAAGAGACCCAGTACTTC.

This clone was seen a single time. The chain couples TRBV3-1 (or the pseudogene TRBV3-2) to TRBJ2-1; the D is unclear. The CDR3 length is 12 residues. Germline assignment: CDR1 LGHDT and CDR2 YNNKEL (reference sequence). V was clipped by 2 bases and J by 6 bases, with 5 bases between them. DNA for the CDR3: TGTGCCAGCAGCCAATTTGGCAATGAGCAGTTCTTC. Its translation: CASSQFGNEQFF.

V usage is TRBV13 and J usage is TRBJ1-1; D remains ambiguous. Trimming removed 3 bases at V and 2 bases at J, with 7 bases between. Germline V gene sequence: CDR1 PRHDT, CDR2 FYEKMQ (reference sequence). CDR3 size: 13 residues. CDR3 DNA: TGTGCCAGCAGCTTTAGGGAAAACACTGAAGCTTTCTTT. Its translation is CASSFRENTEAFF. Full variable domain (remainder filled in from reference TRBV13 and TRBJ1-1): AAGVIQSPRHLIKEKRETATLKCYPIPRHDTVYWYQQGPGQDPQFLISFYEKMQSDKGSIPDRFSAQQFSDYHSELNMSSLELGDSALYFCASSFRENTEAFFGQGTRLTVV.

The V gene is TRBV18, the J gene TRBJ1-3; D is unclear. The CDR3 has 15 residues. V lost 3 bases to trimming and J lost 0 bases, with 9 bases between them. Germline V CDR1 and CDR2: KGHSH, LQKENI. The CDR3 coding sequence is TGTGCCAGCTCACCTAGCCAGAGCTCTGGAAACACCATATATTTT. Translation: CASSPSQSSGNTIYF.

This clone was found a few times. This chain uses TRBV9 with TRBJ1-4, with D maybe TRBD1 (5 bases). The CDR3 covers 14 residues. Germline CDR1 reads SGDLS; CDR2 reads YYNGEE. The V end lost 3 bases, the J end lost 5 bases, and 11 bases lay between the germline ends. The chain's CDR3 is CASSAGTGNEKLFF. The CDR3 DNA follows: TGTGCCAGCAGCGCCGGGACTGGGAATGAAAAACTGTTTTTT.

The J gene is TRBJ1-6, the V gene TRBV3-1 (or the pseudogene TRBV3-2); D call uncertain. Trimming removed 0 bases from V and 6 bases from J, with 6 bases in between. From germline, CDR1 is LGHDT and CDR2 YNNKEL (reference sequence). The CDR3 has 14 residues. DNA for the CDR3: TGTGCCAGCAGCCAAGACCCCAGTAATTCACCCCTCCACTTT. Translation: CASSQDPSNSPLHF.

The chain couples TRBV19 to TRBJ2-4; 7 bases line up with TRBD2. The CDR3 runs 18 residues. Germline CDR1 LNHDA, CDR2 SQIVND (reference sequence). V gave up 3 bases and J gave up 0 bases; unmatched junction bases: 11. The CDR3 loop reads CASSIGGYGGIAKNIQYF. The CDR3 nucleotides are TGTGCCAGTAGTATCGGGGGGTATGGAGGAATAGCCAAAAACATTCAGTACTTC.

CDR3 in amino acids: CASSSDSTYEQYF. The CDR3 bases are TGTGCCAGCAGCTCCGACAGTACCTACGAGCAGTACTTC. The V call is TRBV11-2, the J call TRBJ2-7, with a weak D call TRBD1 (5 bases). The germline V gene has CDR1 SGHAT and CDR2 FQNNGV. Between the trimmed V and J ends, which lost 4 bases and 2 bases, there was a span of 9 bases. The CDR3 sequence is 13 residues long. The full variable domain, rest sourced from reference TRBV11-2 and TRBJ2-7, is EAGVAQSPRYKIIEKRQSVAFWCNPISGHATLYWYQQILGQGPKLLIQFQNNGVVDDSQLPKDRFSAERLKGVDSTLKIQPAKLEDSAVYLCASSSDSTYEQYFGPGTRLTVT.

CDR3 in amino acids: CASSRGLAGGPFGEQYF. CDR3 nucleotide sequence: TGTGCCAGCAGTCGAGGACTAGCGGGAGGCCCCTTCGGCGAGCAGTACTTC. This chain links TRBV28 with TRBJ2-7; 14 bases align to TRBD2. Looked up from germline, CDR1 is MDHEN and CDR2 is SYDVKM. The CDR3 contains 17 residues. V was clipped by 5 bases and J by 6 bases; unmatched bases: 12.